This entry lists 14 T cell receptor beta chains sequenced from one sample in a study of blood T cell repertoires in COVID-19. Here immunoSEQ multiplex PCR was the method, and the copy in TCRdb shows in-frame clones only, minus some. The table has about 160,000 clones, 60% to 85% seen once. The sequencing sample was made of peripheral blood. The receptor set was obtained from a man in his 70s with acute or convalescent COVID-19.

This sequence joins TRBV5-4 and TRBJ2-3, with a possible D match to TRBD2 (6 bases). The germline gives CDR1 SGHNT, CDR2 YYREEE (reference sequence). Trimming pared 0 bases from V and 6 bases from J, leaving 8 bases between. The CDR3 runs 13 residues. CDR3 sequence (DNA): TGTGCCAGCAGCTTGGAACGGGGGGATACGCAGTATTTT. As protein: CASSLERGDTQYF.

The table lists this clone with a few counts. The gene calls are TRBV29-1 and TRBJ2-7; 7 bases are a match to TRBD1. Germline CDR1 SQVTM, CDR2 ANQGSEA. With V trimmed by 6 bases and J by 1 base, 12 bases remained unmatched. The length of the CDR3 is 15 residues. CDR3 region: CSVATPWTGSYEQYF. The CDR3 DNA sequence: TGCAGCGTCGCAACCCCGTGGACAGGTTCCTACGAGCAGTACTTC.

The V call is TRBV5-1, the J call TRBJ2-1, with no clear D. The CDR3 has 16 amino acids. Trimming took 1 base from V and 0 from J, leaving 11 bases between them. Looked up from germline, CDR1 is SGHRS and CDR2 is YFSETQ. CDR3 nucleotides: TGCGCCAGCAGCTTGACTTCGTCGAGCTCCTACAATGAGCAGTTCTTC. This encodes CASSLTSSSSYNEQFF.

This rearrangement joins TRBV9 to TRBJ2-1; 7 positions match TRBD2. Germline-derived CDR1 and CDR2 are SGDLS and YYNGEE. The CDR3 has 17 amino acids. Trimming cost V 3 bases and J 2 bases; bases outside gene matches: 11. The CDR3 reads CASSEGLGRDPYNEQFF. DNA for the CDR3: TGTGCCAGCAGCGAGGGGCTGGGGAGGGACCCCTACAATGAGCAGTTCTTC.

This clone was seen once. The chain is built from TRBV6-5 and TRBJ2-7; no firm D call. Germline CDR1 is MNHEY and CDR2 is SVGAGI. Trimming left V 8 bases short and J 2 bases short, with 16 bases between. This CDR3 spans 14 amino acids. In DNA, the CDR3 is TGTGCCAGCCACCCCTCAGGCGAACCCTACGAGCAGTACTTC. Translating it yields CASHPSGEPYEQYF.

The chain combines TRBV30 with TRBJ2-7; tentatively, D is TRBD2 (7 bases). This CDR3 comprises 12 residues. The V gene's germline CDR1 is GTSNPN and CDR2 SVGIG (reference sequence). V gave up 2 bases and J gave up 9 bases, with 14 bases separating them. The CDR3 sequence: CAWSLTGGLQYF. In nucleotides, the CDR3 is TGTGCCTGGAGTCTGACGGGGGGCCTGCAGTACTTC. Full variable domain (remainder filled in from reference TRBV30 and TRBJ2-7): SQTIHQWPATLVQPVGSPLSLECTVEGTSNPNLYWYRQAAGRGLQLLFYSVGIGQISSEVPQNLSASRPQDRQFILSSKKLLLSDSGFYLCAWSLTGGLQYFGPGTRLTVT.

The chain uses TRBV12-3 or TRBV12-4 and TRBJ1-1, with 9 positions matching TRBD1. V was clipped by 7 bases and J by 7 bases; unmatched bases: 7. This CDR3 is built from 13 residues. Here the CDR3 DNA reads TGTGCCAGCACACTGGGACAGGGTTATGAAGCTTTCTTT. Translated, it gives CASTLGQGYEAFF.

In the case of this clone: One end of the junction does not line up with germline, which may come from a read error. The V gene is TRBV29-1, the J gene TRBJ2-7; TRBD2 matches at 10 bases. The CDR3 covers 14 residues. Germline V gene data show CDR1 as SQVTM and CDR2 as ANQGSEA. Here the CDR3 reads CSIEPASGGYEQYF. The CDR3 nucleotides read TGCAGCATTGAACCGGCTAGCGGGGGCTACGAGCAGTACTTC.

The chain has TRBV5-1 and TRBJ2-7, with D perhaps TRBD1 (6 bases). Deletions cut 4 bases from V and 0 bases from J, with 11 bases between. The CDR3 has 14 amino acids. Germline V lookup: CDR1 SGHRS, CDR2 YFSETQ. Written as DNA, the CDR3 is TGCGCCAGCAGCCCTGGGACACCCTCCTACGAGCAGTACTTC. The encoded protein is CASSPGTPSYEQYF.

The CDR3 nucleotides are TGTGCCAGCTGTCATAGGGGAGGGAACTATGGCTACACCTTC. Amino acid sequence: CASCHRGGNYGYTF. The chain has TRBV28 and TRBJ1-2; the D gene is possibly TRBD1 (5 bases). The CDR3 is 14 amino acids. Trimming took off 8 bases at V and 2 bases at J, with 15 bases between the two ends. Germline V gene lookup returns CDR1 MDHEN and CDR2 SYDVKM.

This clone showed up just once. The chain uses TRBV21-1 and TRBJ2-7; the table's D call of TRBD1 was not tested on the DNA. TRBV21-1 is flagged as a pseudogene. CDR3 length: 17 residues. CDR3 loop: CASSKGAGDTDNYEQYF. The DNA of the CDR3 is TGTGCCAGCAGCAAGGGCGCCGGGGACACCGATAACTACGAGCAGTACTTC.

The chain recombines TRBV7-8 with TRBJ2-7, with 10 bases lining up with TRBD2. The germline V gene has CDR1 SGHVS and CDR2 FQNEAQ. V lost 0 bases, J lost 5 bases, and 7 bases stayed unmatched. The CDR3 sequence is 16 residues long. The CDR3 loop is CASSLAKRGGGHEQYF. The DNA of the CDR3 is TGTGCCAGCAGCTTAGCGAAGCGGGGGGGAGGCCACGAGCAGTACTTC.

The V gene is TRBV18, the J gene TRBJ1-1, with 11 positions matching TRBD1. The CDR3 loop spans 17 amino acids. Per germline, CDR1 KGHSH and CDR2 LQKENI. With 2 bases clipped from V and 2 bases from J, the junction kept 7 bases outside the gene matches. The CDR3 loop reads CASSPLGQGVENTEAFF. The CDR3 DNA is TGTGCCAGCTCACCATTGGGACAGGGGGTGGAAAACACTGAAGCTTTCTTT. The full variable domain, with the rest looked up from reference TRBV18 and TRBJ1-1, is NAGVMQNPRHLVRRRGQEARLRCSPMKGHSHVYWYRQLPEEGLKFMVYLQKENIIDESGMPKERFSAEFPKEGPSILRIQQVVRGDSAAYFCASSPLGQGVENTEAFFGQGTRLTVV.

This chain links TRBV3-1 (or the pseudogene TRBV3-2) with TRBJ1-1, with 7 bases fitting TRBD1. The germline gives CDR1 LGHDT, CDR2 YNNKEL (reference sequence). CDR3 length: 13 residues. Trimming took 6 bases from V and 7 from J; bases not matched to a gene: 8. Here the CDR3 reads CASRQTGEVEAFF. The CDR3 DNA follows: TGTGCCAGCAGACAAACAGGGGAAGTTGAAGCTTTCTTT.